This TCR beta chain was profiled in a study of blood T cell repertoires in COVID-19. Whole-study context: Sample material is recorded as cDNA or gDNA derived from T cells, B-cell-depleted T cells, or PBMCs.

The ends lost 5 bases at V and 7 bases at J; junction bases unmatched: 9. The CDR3 consists of 14 residues. Per the germline V gene, CDR1 is SGHAT and CDR2 is FQNNGV. In the authors' methods: Nucleated cell counts were estimated from reference gene primer amplification. Assay: immunoSEQ multiplex PCR; the TCRdb copy retains only in-frame clones and omits some. D and trimming were read from the DNA, whereas the V and J calls and clone size are those reported in that table. The sample holds over 350,000 clones; around nine tenths are singletons and the top ten take under 2%. Participants came from fewer than 25 US areas, aged about 18 to 89 years. In assigning cohorts, the study relied on participant-reported clinical history.

The receptor comes from a woman younger than 30 with acute COVID-19. The chain is built from TRBV11-2 and TRBJ1-1; 8 nucleotides align to TRBD1. The material sequenced was PBMCs or T cells enriched from blood (not recorded which). The CDR3 region is CASSRGQGLNEAFF. Written as DNA, the CDR3 is TGTGCCAGCAGCCGAGGACAGGGCCTTAATGAAGCTTTCTTT.